This T cell receptor beta chain was found in a study of cytomegalovirus exposure and HLA in healthy donors. The PCR employed 60 Vbeta primers together with 13 Jbeta primers. Sequencing used immunoSEQ multiplex PCR; TCRdb keeps in-frame clones, though not all of them. The table lists some 170,000 clones, under 85% of them singletons. Sequenced material: PBMCs. The sequence came from a woman aged 25 to 39 in good health and CMV-seronegative.

CDR3 in DNA: TGTGCCATCACTCGGGACAGGGGGTTTGAAGAAGCTTTCTTT. It specifies CAITRDRGFEEAFF. V usage is TRBV10-3 and J usage is TRBJ1-1, with TRBD1 matching over 11 bases. The CDR3 has 14 amino acids. CDR1 is ENHRY and CDR2 is SYGVKD in the germline V gene. V was clipped by 7 bases and J by 8 bases; unmatched bases: 9.